The 21 T cell receptor beta chains given below trace back to one sample, sequenced in a study of identical twins. Each CDR3 protein is one row after TCRdb ran MiXCR on the 5' RACE reads. Here the sample spans hundreds of thousands of distinct CDR3 sequences, about 7.5% being singletons. This same sample was also taken into another study, of yellow fever vaccine responses in identical twins.

Sequencing input: memory (CD45RO+) T cells sorted from blood. These receptors all stem from a young woman in good health.

This clonotype was seen a few times. The chain couples TRBV25-1 to TRBJ1-3; D might be TRBD1 (5 bases). Germline V gene lookup returns CDR1 MGHDK and CDR2 SYGVNS. The CDR3 spans 15 residues. V was pared by 2 bases and J by 3 bases, with 11 bases between. This CDR3 reads CASSEGREFGNTIYF. CDR3 sequence (DNA): TGTGCCAGCAGTGAAGGCAGGGAGTTTGGAAACACCATATATTTT.

This clonotype was observed a handful of times. V and J are TRBV24-1 and TRBJ2-7; TRBD1 aligns across 9 bases. The CDR3 covers 15 residues. Germline values: CDR1 KGHDR, CDR2 SFDVKD. With 2 bases clipped from V and 2 bases from J, the junction kept 3 bases outside the gene matches. As DNA, the CDR3 is TGTGCCACCAGTGATTCCCGGACAGGGGCCTACGAGCAGTACTTC. Residues: CATSDSRTGAYEQYF.

This chain joins TRBV20-1 and TRBJ2-1, with a weak D call TRBD1 (6 bases). The CDR3 is 13 amino acids. The V gene lost 6 bases and the J gene lost 2 bases, with 11 bases spanning the gap. The germline gives CDR1 DFQATT, CDR2 SNEGSKA (reference sequence). The CDR3 protein is CSAPGETYNEQFF. The CDR3 DNA is TGCAGTGCCCCAGGGGAAACCTACAATGAGCAGTTCTTC.

V is TRBV20-1 and J is TRBJ2-3, with 10 bases lining up with TRBD2. Germline V CDR1 and CDR2: DFQATT, SNEGSKA (reference sequence). CDR3 length: 14 residues. The ends lost 6 bases at V and 6 bases at J; junction bases unmatched: 9. The CDR3 loop reads CSARGLAGADTQYF. In DNA form, the CDR3 reads TGCAGTGCGCGAGGGCTAGCGGGAGCGGATACGCAGTATTTT.

This clonotype was detected only a few times. The rearrangement links TRBV18 to TRBJ2-2; no definite D call. Trimming stripped 3 bases from V and 0 bases from J, with 8 bases between. The germline gives CDR1 KGHSH, CDR2 LQKENI. The CDR3 runs 15 residues. CDR3 nucleotide sequence: TGTGCCAGCTCACCCCAGCCATCGAACACCGGGGAGCTGTTTTTT. Its translation is CASSPQPSNTGELFF. Supplemented by reference TRBV18 and TRBJ2-2, the full variable domain reads NAGVMQNPRHLVRRRGQEARLRCSPMKGHSHVYWYRQLPEEGLKFMVYLQKENIIDESGMPKERFSAEFPKEGPSILRIQQVVRGDSAAYFCASSPQPSNTGELFFGEGSRLTVL.

This clonotype was seen repeatedly, ten times or more. The chain couples TRBV29-1 to TRBJ2-2; possible D gene TRBD2, 6 bases. The CDR3 loop spans 17 amino acids. V dropped 1 base and J dropped 3 bases, with 18 bases sitting between them. CDR1 SQVTM and CDR2 ANQGSEA come from the germline V gene. CDR3 DNA sequence: TGCAGCGTTGAAGTCCGCCCCCGGGGGACGGACACCGGGGAGCTGTTTTTT. Amino acids: CSVEVRPRGTDTGELFF.

This clonotype was counted at least ten times. The chain recombines TRBV7-8 with TRBJ1-5, with 7 bases matching TRBD1. The trim removed 2 bases at V and 2 bases at J, leaving 9 bases unmatched. In germline, CDR1 is SGHVS, CDR2 FQNEAQ. This CDR3 comprises 17 residues. For the CDR3, the DNA is TGTGCCAGCAGCTTATCCTCGACAGGGAAGGGCAATCAGCCCCAGCATTTT. The encoded protein is CASSLSSTGKGNQPQHF.

This clonotype has just a few counts. The rearrangement joins TRBV5-1 to TRBJ2-7; 9 bases fit TRBD2. V was pared by 1 base and J by 3 bases, with 5 bases of the junction left unmatched. Germline V lookup: CDR1 SGHRS, CDR2 YFSETQ. There are 15 residues in the CDR3. Here the CDR3 reads CASSLQSGGYYEQYF. CDR3 coding DNA: TGCGCCAGCAGCTTGCAGAGCGGGGGGTACTACGAGCAGTACTTC.

This clonotype has at least ten counts. The chain uses TRBV29-1 and TRBJ2-1, with TRBD1 as a possible D gene (6 bases). Looked up from germline, CDR1 is SQVTM and CDR2 is ANQGSEA. V was clipped by 3 bases and J by 4 bases, with 13 bases between them. The CDR3 is 14 residues long. The CDR3 region has the DNA TGCAGCGTTGACGGGACAAGAGGGTACAATGAGCAGTTCTTC. It encodes CSVDGTRGYNEQFF.

The CDR3 reads CASIKDGIRGNEQFF. For the CDR3, the DNA is TGTGCCAGCATAAAAGATGGGATTAGGGGCAATGAGCAGTTCTTC. V usage is TRBV11-2 and J usage is TRBJ2-1, with D tentatively TRBD1 (5 bases). Germline V gene lookup returns CDR1 SGHAT and CDR2 FQNNGV. The germline V and J ends were trimmed by 7 bases and 6 bases, with 19 bases remaining between them. This CDR3 comprises 15 residues.

This clonotype was observed many times. J is TRBJ1-3 and V is TRBV9; D gene ambiguous. Deletions cut 4 bases from V and 8 bases from J, with 13 bases between. This CDR3 is built from 13 residues. Per germline, CDR1 SGDLS and CDR2 YYNGEE. CDR3 residues: CASSTDGRDTIYF. In nucleotides, the CDR3 is TGTGCCAGCAGCACCGATGGGAGGGACACCATATATTTT.

This clonotype was counted a few times. The V call is TRBV6-7, the J call TRBJ2-7, with TRBD2 as a possible D gene (5 bases). TRBV6-7 is an ORF, with its function uncertain. The CDR3 consists of 9 residues. V was cut by 9 bases and J by 7 bases, with 7 bases left in between. CDR3 region: CARQREQYF. The CDR3 DNA reads as TGTGCCAGGCAGCGGGAGCAGTACTTC.

This clonotype was observed a handful of times. The chain carries TRBV6-1 and TRBJ1-6; 10 bases line up with TRBD1. Germline CDR1 reads MNHNS; CDR2 reads SASEGT. The J segment lost 10 bases and the V segment lost 7 bases, leaving 13 bases of the junction unmatched. This CDR3 is 16 amino acids long. The CDR3 bases are TGTGCCAGCACCCTCGCCGGGACAGGGGTTTTATCACCCCTCCACTTT. Translation: CASTLAGTGVLSPLHF.

The chain recombines TRBV3-1 with TRBJ2-1; D is perhaps TRBD1 or TRBD2 (5 bases each). This CDR3 has 15 amino acids. V was pared by 4 bases and J by 5 bases, with 15 bases between. Germline V CDR1 and CDR2: LGHDT, YNNKEL (reference sequence). Here the CDR3 DNA reads TGTGCCAGCAGCCCGAACTGGGGGTCGAACAATGAGCAGTTCTTC. Translation: CASSPNWGSNNEQFF.

CDR3 sequence reads: CASRALKDTGELFF. As DNA, the CDR3 is TGTGCCAGTCGGGCACTAAAGGACACCGGGGAGCTGTTTTTT. The genes are TRBV19 and TRBJ2-2; D is unclear. Looked up from germline, CDR1 is LNHDA and CDR2 is SQIVND (reference sequence). Trimming pared 8 bases from V and 3 bases from J, leaving 13 bases between. CDR3 length: 14 residues.

This clonotype has only a few counts. The J gene is TRBJ2-7, the V gene TRBV25-1, with TRBD2 matching 10 bases. With V trimmed by 3 bases and J by 4 bases, 3 bases remained unmatched. CDR3 length: 14 residues. Germline-derived CDR1 and CDR2 are MGHDK and SYGVNS. CDR3 region: CASSDPSGSYEQYF. CDR3 DNA sequence: TGTGCCAGCAGTGATCCTAGCGGGAGTTACGAGCAGTACTTC.

This clonotype appeared many times. The V and J genes are TRBV24-1 and TRBJ2-2, with 11 positions matching TRBD2. Per the germline V gene, CDR1 is KGHDR and CDR2 is SFDVKD. CDR3 size: 15 residues. The V segment lost 3 bases and the J segment 8 bases; nucleotides outside the gene matches: 4. The CDR3 coding sequence is TGTGCCACCAGTGATACGGGACTAGCGGCGGGGGAGCTGTTTTTT. This sequence encodes CATSDTGLAAGELFF.

This clonotype appeared many times. The rearrangement uses TRBV9 and TRBJ2-3, with 8 bases lining up with TRBD2. The CDR3 contains 16 residues. Losses at the gene ends were 2 bases for V and 6 bases for J; bases not matched to a gene: 11. The germline gives CDR1 SGDLS, CDR2 YYNGEE. Here the CDR3 reads CASSVGGLVDRDTQYF. CDR3 sequence (DNA): TGTGCCAGCAGCGTCGGGGGACTAGTCGACCGGGATACGCAGTATTTT. Supplemented by reference TRBV9 and TRBJ2-3, the full variable domain reads DSGVTQTPKHLITATGQRVTLRCSPRSGDLSVYWYQQSLDQGLQFLIQYYNGEERAKGNILERFSAQQFPDLHSELNLSSLELGDSALYFCASSVGGLVDRDTQYFGPGTRLTVL.

This clonotype was recorded many times. The CDR3 sequence: CSAAPGLAGGAVEQFF. CDR3 nucleotides: TGCAGTGCTGCGCCGGGACTAGCGGGGGGGGCAGTTGAGCAGTTCTTC. The chain carries TRBV20-1 and TRBJ2-1, with 16 nucleotides matching TRBD2. The CDR3 runs 16 residues. Germline loops: CDR1 DFQATT, CDR2 SNEGSKA (reference sequence). The ends lost 5 bases at V and 9 bases at J; junction bases unmatched: 10.

The sample holds many counts of this clonotype. This rearrangement joins TRBV5-1 to TRBJ1-2; 7 bases are a match to TRBD1. Germline V gene data show CDR1 as SGHRS and CDR2 as YFSETQ. Germline trimming cut 2 bases from V and 7 bases from J; bases unmatched to any gene: 2. CDR3 length equals 12 residues. CDR3 sequence reads: CASSFDRAGYTF. The CDR3 nucleotides are TGCGCCAGCAGCTTTGACAGGGCTGGCTACACCTTC.

This clonotype was recorded many times. DNA of the CDR3: TGTGCCACCAGAGAAAACGGGGTACGAGGGGAGCAGTTCTTC. It is translated as CATRENGVRGEQFF. The V call is TRBV24-1, the J call TRBJ2-1; D may be TRBD2 (5 bases). The germline CDR1 and CDR2 sequences are KGHDR and SFDVKD. Trimming took 7 bases from V and 10 from J, leaving 19 bases between them. There are 14 residues in the CDR3.